This T cell receptor (beta chain) was sequenced during a study of T cell clonotyping in hematopoietic cell transplantation. A note on this clone: Its antigen is still unknown.

General observations from the study: At the given depth, recipient repertoires were over 97% de novo clonotypes. Pathologically expanded recipient clonotypes increased progressively from day 30 to day 180 as diversity fell.

V lost 6 bases and J lost 4, with 10 bases in between. The CDR3 has 13 amino acids. Germline CDR1 and CDR2: MNHEY and SMNVEV (reference sequence). Profiling relied on immunoSEQ multiplex PCR, and the TCRdb table lists in-frame clones only, not all of them. The table has roughly 40,000 clones, 90% to 95% seen once. The source of this sequence is a woman aged 45-65 years in good health. Some clones in this sample may be carry-over from other donors' samples. The chain is built from TRBV27 and TRBJ1-5; D is uncertain. Sequencing was carried out using peripheral blood mononuclear cells. In DNA, the CDR3 is TGTGCCAGCAGCGGACGGATGAATCAGCCCCAGCATTTT. Its translation: CASSGRMNQPQHF.